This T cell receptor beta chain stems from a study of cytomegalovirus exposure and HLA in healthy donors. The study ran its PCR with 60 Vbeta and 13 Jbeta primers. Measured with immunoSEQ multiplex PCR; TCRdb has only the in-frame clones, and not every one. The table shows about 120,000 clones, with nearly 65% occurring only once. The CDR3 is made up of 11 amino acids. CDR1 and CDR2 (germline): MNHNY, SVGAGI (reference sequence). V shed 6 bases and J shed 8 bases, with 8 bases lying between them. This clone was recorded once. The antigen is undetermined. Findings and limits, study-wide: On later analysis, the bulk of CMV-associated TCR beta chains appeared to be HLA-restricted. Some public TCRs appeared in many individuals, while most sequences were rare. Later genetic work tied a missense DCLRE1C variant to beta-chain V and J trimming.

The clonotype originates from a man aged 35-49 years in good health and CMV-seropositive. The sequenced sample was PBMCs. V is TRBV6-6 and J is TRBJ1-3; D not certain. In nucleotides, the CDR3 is TGTGCCAGCAGCCCCGTCGACACCATATATTTT. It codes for CASSPVDTIYF.